This T cell receptor beta chain is from a study of Ad26.COV2.S vaccination and SARS-CoV-2 variants. The wider study: Donor joined the COV1001 Ad26.COV2.S trial arm. Into the muscle, Ad26.COV2.S was dosed once or twice, 56 days apart.

Clones were sequenced by immunoSEQ multiplex PCR, and TCRdb holds only the in-frame ones, with some missing. The data hold hundreds of thousands of clones, with around nine tenths observed a single time. Treatment reported: around 19 received Ad26.COV2.S at low or high dose, single or two shots; roughly five received placebo; per-sample allocation not given. Samples were taken on day 63 after the first vaccine or placebo injection. An adult aged 18-55 years in Boston served as the donor. Regarding this clone: Its antigen is not identified.

General observations from the study: After vaccination, substantial breadth of spike-specific CD8+ and CD4+ responses was reported.

Sample: peripheral blood, taken in a trial of Ad26.COV2.S vaccine versus placebo. The clonotype was recovered from a person aged 18-60 years who received the Ad26.COV2.S COVID-19 vaccine or a placebo.

The CDR3: CASSEATWGLRNQPQHF. Written as DNA, the CDR3 is TGTGCCAGCAGTGAAGCGACTTGGGGGCTCCGGAATCAGCCCCAGCATTTT. The chain couples TRBV6-1 to TRBJ1-5; tentative D call: TRBD1 (6 bases). The CDR3 contains 17 residues. CDR1 is MNHNS and CDR2 is SASEGT in the germline V gene. The V end was cut by 0 bases, the J end by 4 bases, with 16 bases between.